Included here is one T cell receptor (beta chain) sequence, with context. No antigen is known for it. The source of the sample is a study of cytomegalovirus exposure and HLA in healthy donors. The study ran its PCR with 60 Vbeta and 13 Jbeta primers. Generated by immunoSEQ multiplex PCR, the TCRdb table keeps only in-frame clones and is missing some. The sample yields 130,000 to 150,000 clones, about 74% seen once. Looked up from germline, CDR1 is LGHNT and CDR2 is FRNRAP. The germline V and J ends were trimmed by 2 bases and 0 bases, with 16 bases remaining between them. This CDR3 has 17 amino acids. Study-level points and caveats: The study labeled approximately 150 TCR beta chains cytomegalovirus-associated.

Sequencing used PBMCs. This TCR was recovered from a woman aged 50 to 65 in good health and CMV-seronegative. J is TRBJ1-1 and V is TRBV12-5; D remains ambiguous. The chain's CDR3 is CASGLRSRYSMNTEAFF. The CDR3 coding sequence is TGTGCTAGTGGTTTGAGGTCCCGGTACAGTATGAACACTGAAGCTTTCTTT. Complete variable domain (other parts from reference TRBV12-5 and TRBJ1-1): DARVTQTPRHKVTEMGQEVTMRCQPILGHNTVFWYRQTMMQGLELLAYFRNRAPLDDSGMPKDRFSAEMPDATLATLKIQPSEPRDSAVYFCASGLRSRYSMNTEAFFGQGTRLTVV.